This entry describes one T cell receptor beta chain. Its antigen remains unidentified. The data were obtained in a study of T cell responses to AZD1222 COVID-19 vaccine. Across the whole study: Second-dose timings of about 4 or about 12 weeks were pooled.

Whole-study findings and limits: Variant regions that are unmutated are reportedly the target of nearly half of spike-specific TCRs. Vaccination with two AZD1222 doses was followed by a rise in Spike-specific TCR breadth and depth.

The V end lost 5 bases, the J end lost 2 bases, and 9 bases lay between the germline ends. This CDR3 has 12 residues. The V gene's germline CDR1 is GTSNPN and CDR2 SVGIG (reference sequence). Profiled with immunoSEQ multiplex PCR; TCRdb holds only in-frame clones, not every one. This sample has about 130,000 clones, with about 92% found just once. The material sequenced was peripheral blood, taken on day 0 of AZD1222 vaccination. J is TRBJ1-2 and V is TRBV30; D is possibly TRBD1 (6 bases). The receptor was isolated from an adult in good health. CDR3 protein: CAWQGTNYGYTF. CDR3 sequence (DNA): TGTGCCTGGCAGGGGACCAACTATGGCTACACCTTC.